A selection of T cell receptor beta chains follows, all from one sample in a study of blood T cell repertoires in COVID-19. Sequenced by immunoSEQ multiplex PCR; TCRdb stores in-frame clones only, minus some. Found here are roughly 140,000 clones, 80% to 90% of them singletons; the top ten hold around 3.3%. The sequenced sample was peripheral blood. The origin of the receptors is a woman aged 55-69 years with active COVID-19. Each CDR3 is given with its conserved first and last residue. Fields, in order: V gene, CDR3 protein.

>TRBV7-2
CASSLGTSGSYEQYF
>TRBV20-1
CSASTGRVNGELFF
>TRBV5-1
CASSGRASGRADEQFF
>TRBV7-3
CASRKDRVNTEAFF
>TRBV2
CASSGDNTDTQYF
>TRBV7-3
CASSSMDRVNYGYTF
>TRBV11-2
CASSLGGEKLFF
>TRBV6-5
CASSYEQKNIQYF
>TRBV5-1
CASSLNQRDYNEQFF
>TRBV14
CASSLQRGTEAFF
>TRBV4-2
CASSQDWAGLNSPLHF
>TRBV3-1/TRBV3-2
CASSPRDFSGNTIYF
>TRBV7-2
CASSSTGPANYGYTF
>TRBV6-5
CASSSQGYSGYTF
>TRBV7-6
CASSLTPGGARNTEAFF
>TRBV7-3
CASSYGAYNEQFF
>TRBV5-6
CASSFRDRPLYEQYF
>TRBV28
CASSPGLAGGGSYNEQFF
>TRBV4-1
CASSQNRGSDTEAFF
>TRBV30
CAWSVQVSFNSPLHF
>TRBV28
CASSPAPRGYGYTF
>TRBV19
CASSSGLAAGGEQFF
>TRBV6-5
CASSFTGTNEKLFF
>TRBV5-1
CASSLATSGVYNEQFF
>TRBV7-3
CASSLTGLTGRETQYF
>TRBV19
CASRPTGSETQYF
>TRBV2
CASSPGTSGSYEQYF
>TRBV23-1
CASSHSRDSGGYNEQFF
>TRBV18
CASSPLSSRDEQYF
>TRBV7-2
CASSLVPVRQGKGGELFF
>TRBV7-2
CASSLLAGGTDTQYF
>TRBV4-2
CASSHPRTDSYSPLHF
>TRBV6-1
CASSEARTGGISYEQYF
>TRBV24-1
CATSDSTVFGKLFF
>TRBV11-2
CASSLQGNQPQHF
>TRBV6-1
CASSEVRGGAKTQYF
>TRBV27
CASSLRFTQGRETQYF
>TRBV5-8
CASQGQGAMHLRNQPQHF
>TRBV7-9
CASSSGRGRIIYEQYF
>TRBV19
CASSSLGNTIYF
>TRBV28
CASRTSRYEQYF
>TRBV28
CASSRRLAGTYNEQFF
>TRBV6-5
CASRRYLNTEAFF
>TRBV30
CAWSHRPGQIGSGAPYEQYF
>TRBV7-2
CASSFHAGVLEQYF
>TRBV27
CASSGTSNEQFF
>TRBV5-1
CASSTGELQETQYF
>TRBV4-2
CASSQDGQYGYTF
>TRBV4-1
CASSQEGRQGKTEAFF
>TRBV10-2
CASSPGGPPLYEQYF
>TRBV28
CASRPRQRLTDTQYF
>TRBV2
CASMSRVGGNTIYF
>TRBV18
CASSPNGQGMNTEAFF